There are many counts of the clone carrying this TCR beta chain. The target antigen is unknown. This sample was included in a study of identical twins. Study-wide results and limits: Weaker excess twin sharing was seen among beta out-of-frame sequences.

In TCRdb, the 5' RACE reads were re-called with MiXCR into one record per CDR3 protein. The sample lists hundreds of thousands of distinct CDR3 sequences, 7.5% seen once, with more than 5% in the top ten. Trimming shortened V by 3 bases and J by 3 bases, and 11 bases separated the two germline ends. The CDR3 sequence is 14 residues long. From germline, CDR1 is SGHAT and CDR2 FQNNGV. This same sample was also part of a study on yellow fever vaccine responses in identical twins.

This clonotype was sampled from a woman younger than 35 in good health. Material for sequencing was CD8+ T cells sorted from blood. The chain recombines TRBV11-2 with TRBJ1-2; D possibly corresponds to TRBD1 (6 bases). The CDR3 sequence: CASSFGGRYYGYTF. CDR3 nucleotide sequence: TGTGCCAGCAGCTTTGGGGGCAGGTACTATGGCTACACCTTC.